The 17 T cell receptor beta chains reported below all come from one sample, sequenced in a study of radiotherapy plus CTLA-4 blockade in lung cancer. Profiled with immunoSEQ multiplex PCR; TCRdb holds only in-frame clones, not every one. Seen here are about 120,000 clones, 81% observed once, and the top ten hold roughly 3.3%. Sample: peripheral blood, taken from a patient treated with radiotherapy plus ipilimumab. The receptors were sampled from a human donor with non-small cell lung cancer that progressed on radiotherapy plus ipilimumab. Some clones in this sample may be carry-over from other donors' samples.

The CDR3 nucleotides are TGTGCCAGCAGCTTAGTAACAGGGAAGCTAGCTGGAAACACCATATATTTT. This gives the protein CASSLVTGKLAGNTIYF. This chain joins TRBV11-2 and TRBJ1-3, with a possible D match to TRBD1 (6 bases). The CDR3 runs to 17 residues. The V end lost 1 base, the J end lost 2 bases, and 15 bases lay between the germline ends. Germline V gives CDR1 SGHAT, CDR2 FQNNGV.

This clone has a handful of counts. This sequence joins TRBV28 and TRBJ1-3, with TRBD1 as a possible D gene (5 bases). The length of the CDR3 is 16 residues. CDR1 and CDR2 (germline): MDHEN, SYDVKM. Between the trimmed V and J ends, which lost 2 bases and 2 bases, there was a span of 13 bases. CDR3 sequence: CASSLPGTLAGNTIYF. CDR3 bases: TGTGCCAGCAGTTTACCCGGGACTTTAGCTGGAAACACCATATATTTT.

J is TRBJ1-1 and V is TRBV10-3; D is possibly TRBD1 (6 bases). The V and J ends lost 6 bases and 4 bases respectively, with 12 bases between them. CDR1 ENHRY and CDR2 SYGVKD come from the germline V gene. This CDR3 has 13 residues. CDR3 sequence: CAISVGGSTEAFF. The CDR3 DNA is TGTGCCATCAGCGTAGGGGGTTCCACTGAAGCTTTCTTT.

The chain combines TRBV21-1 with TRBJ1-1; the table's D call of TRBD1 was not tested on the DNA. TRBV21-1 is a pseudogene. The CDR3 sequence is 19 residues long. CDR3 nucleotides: TGTGCCAGCAGCAAAGTACCACAGGGGGCTTTGGGGTGTAACACTGAAGCTTTCTTT. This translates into CASSKVPQGALGCNTEAFF.

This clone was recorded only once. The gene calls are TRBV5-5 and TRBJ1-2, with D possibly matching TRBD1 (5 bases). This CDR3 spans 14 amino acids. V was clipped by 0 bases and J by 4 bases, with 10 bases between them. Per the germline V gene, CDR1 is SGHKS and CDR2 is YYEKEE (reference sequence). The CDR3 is CASSLGQRGYGYTF. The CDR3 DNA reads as TGTGCCAGCAGCTTGGGACAGAGGGGCTATGGCTACACCTTC.

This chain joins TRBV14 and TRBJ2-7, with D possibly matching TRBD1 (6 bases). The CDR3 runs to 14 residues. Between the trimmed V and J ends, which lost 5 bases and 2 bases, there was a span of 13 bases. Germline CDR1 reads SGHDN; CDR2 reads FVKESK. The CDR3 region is CASSAQGIPYEQYF. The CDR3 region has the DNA TGTGCCAGCAGCGCCCAGGGGATTCCCTACGAGCAGTACTTC.

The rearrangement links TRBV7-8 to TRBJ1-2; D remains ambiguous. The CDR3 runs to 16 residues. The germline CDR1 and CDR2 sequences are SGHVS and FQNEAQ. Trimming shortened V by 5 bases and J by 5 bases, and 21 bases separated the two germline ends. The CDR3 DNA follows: TGTGCCAGCAGCCCACGGTTGGCAGCAAGTGGGTATGGCTACACCTTC. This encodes CASSPRLAASGYGYTF.

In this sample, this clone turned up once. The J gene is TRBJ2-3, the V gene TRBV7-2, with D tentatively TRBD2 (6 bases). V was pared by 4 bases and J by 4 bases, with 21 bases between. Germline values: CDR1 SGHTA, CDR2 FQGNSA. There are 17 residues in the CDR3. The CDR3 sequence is CASSSPRYAGRADTQYF. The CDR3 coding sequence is TGTGCCAGCAGCTCCCCTCGCTACGCGGGGCGGGCAGATACGCAGTATTTT.

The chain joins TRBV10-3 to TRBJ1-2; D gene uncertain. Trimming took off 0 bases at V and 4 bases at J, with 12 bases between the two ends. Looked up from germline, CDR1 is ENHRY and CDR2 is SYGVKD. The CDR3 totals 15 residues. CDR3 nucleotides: TGTGCCATCAGTGAGTCTGGCCAGGATGCCTATGGCTACACCTTC. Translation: CAISESGQDAYGYTF.

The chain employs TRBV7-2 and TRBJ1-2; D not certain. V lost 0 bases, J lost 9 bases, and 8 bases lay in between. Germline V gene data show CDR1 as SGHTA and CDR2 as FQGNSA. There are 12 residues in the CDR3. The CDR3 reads CASSLALQSYTF. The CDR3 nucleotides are TGTGCCAGCAGCTTAGCCCTTCAAAGCTACACCTTC. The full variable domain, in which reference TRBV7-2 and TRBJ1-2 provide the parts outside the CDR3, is GAGVSQSPSNKVTEKGKDVELRCDPISGHTALYWYRQSLGQGLEFLIYFQGNSAPDKSGLPSDRFSAERTGGSVSTLTIQRTQQEDSAVYLCASSLALQSYTFGSGTRLTVV.

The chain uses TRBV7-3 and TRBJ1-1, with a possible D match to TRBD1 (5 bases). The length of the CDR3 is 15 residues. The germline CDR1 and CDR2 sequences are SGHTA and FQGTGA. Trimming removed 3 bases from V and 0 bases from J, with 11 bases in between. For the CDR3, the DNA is TGTGCCAGCAGCTTTCTGACAGCTTTGAACACTGAAGCTTTCTTT. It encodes CASSFLTALNTEAFF.

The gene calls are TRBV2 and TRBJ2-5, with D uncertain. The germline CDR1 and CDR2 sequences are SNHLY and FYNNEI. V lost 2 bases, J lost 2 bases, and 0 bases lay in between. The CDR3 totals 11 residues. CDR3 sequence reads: CASSEQETQYF. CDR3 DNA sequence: TGTGCCAGCAGTGAACAAGAGACCCAGTACTTC.

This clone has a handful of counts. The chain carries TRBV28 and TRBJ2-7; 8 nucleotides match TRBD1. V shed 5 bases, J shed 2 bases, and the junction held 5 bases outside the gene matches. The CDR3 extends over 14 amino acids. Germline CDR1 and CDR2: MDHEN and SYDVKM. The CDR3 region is CASSIQGEAYEQYF. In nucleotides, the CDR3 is TGTGCCAGCAGTATACAGGGGGAAGCCTACGAGCAGTACTTC. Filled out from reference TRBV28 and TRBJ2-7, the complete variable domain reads DVKVTQSSRYLVKRTGEKVFLECVQDMDHENMFWYRQDPGLGLRLIYFSYDVKMKEKGDIPEGYSVSREKKERFSLILESASTNQTSMYLCASSIQGEAYEQYFGPGTRLTVT.

CDR3 residues: CASSLRDRWNEQFF. The CDR3 region has the DNA TGTGCCAGCAGCCTCCGCGACCGGTGGAATGAGCAGTTCTTC. V and J are TRBV5-4 and TRBJ2-1; D is uncertain. CDR3 size: 14 residues. V lost 4 bases to trimming and J lost 7 bases, with 15 bases between them. Germline values: CDR1 SGHNT, CDR2 YYREEE (reference sequence).

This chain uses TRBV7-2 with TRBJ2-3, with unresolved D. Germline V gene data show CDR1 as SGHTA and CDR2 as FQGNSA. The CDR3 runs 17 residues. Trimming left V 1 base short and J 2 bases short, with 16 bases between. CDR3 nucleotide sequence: TGTGCCAGCAGCTTAGTTTACAGTCCAATTCTCACAGATACGCAGTATTTT. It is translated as CASSLVYSPILTDTQYF.

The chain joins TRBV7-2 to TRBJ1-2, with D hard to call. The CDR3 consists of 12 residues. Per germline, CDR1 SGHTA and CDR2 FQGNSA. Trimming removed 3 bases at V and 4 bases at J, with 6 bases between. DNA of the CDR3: TGTGCCAGCAGCTTTGAGGTCTATGGCTACACCTTC. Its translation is CASSFEVYGYTF.

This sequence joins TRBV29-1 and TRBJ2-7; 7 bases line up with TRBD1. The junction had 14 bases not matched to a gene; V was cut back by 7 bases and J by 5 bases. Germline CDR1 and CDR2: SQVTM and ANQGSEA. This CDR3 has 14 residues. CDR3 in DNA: TGCAGCGCCAGGACAGGCACATTCCCCAACGAGCAGTACTTC. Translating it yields CSARTGTFPNEQYF.